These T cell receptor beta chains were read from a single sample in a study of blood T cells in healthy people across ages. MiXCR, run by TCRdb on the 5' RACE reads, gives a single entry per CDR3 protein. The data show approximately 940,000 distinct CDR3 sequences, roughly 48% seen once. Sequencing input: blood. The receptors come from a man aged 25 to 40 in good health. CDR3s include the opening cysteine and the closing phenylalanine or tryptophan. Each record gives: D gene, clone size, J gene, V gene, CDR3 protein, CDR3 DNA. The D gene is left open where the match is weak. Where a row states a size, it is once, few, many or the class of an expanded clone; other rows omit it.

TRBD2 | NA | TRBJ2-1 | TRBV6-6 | CASSYSGEGQFF | TGTGCCAGCAGTTACTCAGGGGAGGGGCAGTTCTTC
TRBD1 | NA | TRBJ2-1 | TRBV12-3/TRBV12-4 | CASSATGGPTYEQFF | TGTGCCAGCAGTGCTACAGGGGGCCCAACTTATGAGCAGTTCTTC
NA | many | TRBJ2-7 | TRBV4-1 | CASSPAALSYEQYF | TGCGCCAGCAGCCCCGCAGCACTTTCTTACGAGCAGTACTTC
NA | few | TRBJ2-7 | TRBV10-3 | CASSSGINEQYF | TGTGCCTCATCGTCGGGGATCAACGAGCAGTACTTC
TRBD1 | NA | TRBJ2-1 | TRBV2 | CASGRTGGENEQFF | TGTGCCAGCGGGAGGACAGGGGGTGAAAATGAGCAGTTCTTC
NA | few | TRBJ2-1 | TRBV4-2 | CASSQLGSDAYNEQFF | TGTGCCAGCAGCCAACTAGGGAGTGACGCCTACAATGAGCAGTTCTTC
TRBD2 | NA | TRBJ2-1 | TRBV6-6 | CASSYSPLAENYNEQFF | TGTGCCAGCAGTTACTCGCCCCTAGCGGAGAATTACAATGAGCAGTTCTTC
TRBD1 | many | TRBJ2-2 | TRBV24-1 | CATSGIDRDTGELFF | TGTGCCACCAGTGGAATCGACAGGGACACCGGGGAGCTGTTTTTT
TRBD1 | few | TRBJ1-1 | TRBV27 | CASSFGTGGLSTEAFF | TGTGCCAGCAGTTTCGGGACAGGGGGCTTATCCACTGAAGCTTTCTTT
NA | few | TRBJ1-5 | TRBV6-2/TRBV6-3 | CASTAPGVSQPQHF | TGTGCCAGCACCGCGCCAGGGGTGAGTCAGCCCCAGCATTTT
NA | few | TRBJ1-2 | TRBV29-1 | CSVVLGNYGYTF | TGCAGCGTTGTTTTGGGGAACTATGGCTACACCTTC
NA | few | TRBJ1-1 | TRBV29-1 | CSVVETVQGKAFF | TGCAGCGTTGTTGAAACGGTACAGGGCAAAGCTTTCTTT
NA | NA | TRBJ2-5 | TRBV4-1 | CASSPEPGSQETQYF | TGCGCCAGCAGCCCCGAACCAGGGAGCCAAGAGACCCAGTACTTC
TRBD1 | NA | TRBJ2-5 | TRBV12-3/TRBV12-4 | CASSIPRDRAAYQETQYF | TGTGCCAGCAGTATCCCCCGGGACAGGGCGGCGTACCAAGAGACCCAGTACTTC
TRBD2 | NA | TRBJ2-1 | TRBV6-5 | CASSYERASGVYNEQFF | TGTGCCAGCAGTTACGAGAGGGCTAGCGGGGTATACAATGAGCAGTTCTTC
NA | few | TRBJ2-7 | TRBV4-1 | CASSQNEGLYYEQYF | TGCGCCAGCAGCCAGAATGAGGGGCTTTACTACGAGCAGTACTTC
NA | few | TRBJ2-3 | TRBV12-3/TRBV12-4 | CASSLGRWTDTQYF | TGTGCCAGCAGTTTGGGGAGGTGGACAGATACGCAGTATTTT
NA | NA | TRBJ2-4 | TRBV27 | CASTETSGGARNIQYF | TGTGCCAGCACCGAAACGTCTGGCGGGGCCAGGAACATTCAGTACTTC
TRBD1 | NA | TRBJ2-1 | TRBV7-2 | CASSLTGTGPYNEQFF | TGTGCCAGCAGCTTAACCGGGACAGGGCCCTACAATGAGCAGTTCTTC
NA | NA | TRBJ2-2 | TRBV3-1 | CASSQPGTLNTGELFF | TGTGCCAGCAGCCAACCCGGGACCCTGAACACCGGGGAGCTGTTTTTT
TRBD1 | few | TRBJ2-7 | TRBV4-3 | CASSQRTGGPYEQYF | TGCGCCAGCAGCCAGCGGACAGGGGGGCCCTACGAGCAGTACTTC
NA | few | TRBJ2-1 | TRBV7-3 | CASSPSLGIYNEQFF | TGTGCCAGCAGCCCATCACTAGGGATTTACAATGAGCAGTTCTTC
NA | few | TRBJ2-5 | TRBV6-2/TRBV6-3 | CASSYGPGRGLETQYF | TGTGCCAGCAGTTACGGCCCGGGAAGGGGTCTGGAGACCCAGTACTTC
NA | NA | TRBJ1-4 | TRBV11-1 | CASSPGTVDNEKLFF | TGTGCCAGCAGCCCCGGGACGGTGGATAATGAAAAACTGTTTTTT
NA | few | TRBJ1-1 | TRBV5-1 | CASSAVNTEAFF | TGCGCCAGCAGCGCAGTAAACACTGAAGCTTTCTTT
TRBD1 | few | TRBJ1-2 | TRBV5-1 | CASSPSGQGDGYTF | TGCGCCAGCAGCCCGTCGGGACAGGGGGACGGCTACACCTTC
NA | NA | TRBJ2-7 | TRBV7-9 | CASSLWFQDEQYF | TGTGCCAGCAGCTTATGGTTCCAGGATGAGCAGTACTTC
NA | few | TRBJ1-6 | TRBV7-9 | CASSFYGTRSYNSPLHF | TGTGCCAGCAGCTTTTATGGCACACGCTCCTATAATTCACCCCTCCACTTT
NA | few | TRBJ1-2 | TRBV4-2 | CASSQDPLYGYTF | TGTGCCAGCAGCCAAGATCCCCTGTACGGCTACACCTTC
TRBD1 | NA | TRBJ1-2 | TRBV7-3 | CASSLGDRNNYGDTF | TGTGCCAGCAGCTTGGGGGACAGGAATAACTATGGCGACACCTTC
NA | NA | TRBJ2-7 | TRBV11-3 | CASSRDKPKPYNEQYF | TGTGCCAGCAGCAGGGACAAGCCTAAGCCCTACAATGAGCAGTACTTC
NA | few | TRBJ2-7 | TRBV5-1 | CASSLDKMFRDTIYEQYF | TGCGCCAGCAGCTTGGACAAAATGTTCCGGGACACGATCTACGAGCAGTACTTC
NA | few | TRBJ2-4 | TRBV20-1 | CSARDEVLAKNIQYF | TGCAGTGCTAGAGACGAGGTACTAGCCAAAAACATTCAGTACTTC
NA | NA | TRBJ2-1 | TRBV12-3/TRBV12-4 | CASSLGTRPNGQFF | TGTGCCAGCAGTTTAGGGACTCGCCCCAATGGGCAGTTCTTC
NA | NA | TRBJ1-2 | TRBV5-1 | CANSEGTPSYGYTF | TGCGCCAACAGTGAAGGGACTCCCAGCTATGGCTACACCTTC
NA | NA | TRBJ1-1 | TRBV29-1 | CSVDPGSNEAFF | TGCAGCGTTGACCCGGGGAGCAATGAAGCTTTCTTT
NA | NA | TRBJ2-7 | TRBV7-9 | CASSSPGGTGAYEQYF | TGTGCCAGCAGCTCCCCCGGGGGGACAGGAGCCTACGAGCAGTACTTC
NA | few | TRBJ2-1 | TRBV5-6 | CASSPDIYSYNEQFF | TGTGCCAGCAGTCCCGACATTTACTCCTACAATGAGCAGTTCTTC
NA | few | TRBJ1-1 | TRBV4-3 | CASSQDTGTEAFF | TGCGCCAGCAGCCAAGATACAGGGACTGAAGCTTTCTTT
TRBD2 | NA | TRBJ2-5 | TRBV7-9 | CASSVDTSGGRWNEQYF | TGTGCCAGCAGCGTAGACACTAGCGGGGGGCGATGGAATGAGCAGTACTTC
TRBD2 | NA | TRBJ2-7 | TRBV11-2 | CASSVGLALGEQYF | TGTGCCAGCAGCGTTGGACTAGCGTTGGGCGAGCAGTACTTC
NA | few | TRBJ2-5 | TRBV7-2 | CASSQGQTQYF | TGTGCCAGTAGCCAAGGGCAGACCCAGTACTTC
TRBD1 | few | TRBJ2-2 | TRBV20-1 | CSARENRGRRTGELFF | TGCAGTGCTAGAGAAAACAGGGGGCGTCGCACCGGGGAGCTGTTTTTT
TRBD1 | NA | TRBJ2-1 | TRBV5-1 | CASSFGDRDNEQFF | TGCGCCAGCAGCTTCGGGGACAGAGACAATGAGCAGTTCTTC
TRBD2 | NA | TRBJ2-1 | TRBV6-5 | CASSRLAGSVDEQFF | TGTGCCAGCAGCCGACTAGCGGGGTCGGTGGATGAGCAGTTCTTC
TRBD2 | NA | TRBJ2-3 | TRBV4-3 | CASSQDTGGTPYTQYF | TGCGCCAGCAGCCAAGATACGGGGGGTACCCCTTATACGCAGTATTTT
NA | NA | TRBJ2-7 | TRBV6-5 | CASSYVGVETYEQYF | TGTGCCAGCAGTTACGTGGGGGTAGAAACCTACGAGCAGTACTTC
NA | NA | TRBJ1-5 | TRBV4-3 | CASSQDRNRVQPQHF | TGCGCCAGCAGCCAAGATCGGAACAGGGTTCAGCCCCAGCATTTT
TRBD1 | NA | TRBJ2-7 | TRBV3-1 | CASRPGTGVSYEQYF | TGTGCCAGCAGACCCGGGACAGGAGTCTCCTACGAGCAGTACTTC
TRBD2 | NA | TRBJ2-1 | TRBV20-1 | CSALTNSGGRTNEQFF | TGCAGTGCCCTAACTAACAGCGGGGGGAGGACAAATGAGCAGTTCTTC
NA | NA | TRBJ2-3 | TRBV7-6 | CASSLVIKRHTDTQYF | TGTGCTAGCAGCTTAGTCATCAAGCGGCACACAGATACGCAGTATTTT
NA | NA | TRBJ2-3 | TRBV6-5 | CASSSGPPAQYF | TGTGCCAGCAGCAGTGGACCGCCGGCGCAGTATTTT
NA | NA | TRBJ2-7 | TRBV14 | CASSPRLIHEQYF | TGTGCCAGCAGCCCCCGACTTATCCACGAGCAGTACTTC
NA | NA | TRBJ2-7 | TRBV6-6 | CASSYGAAVKDEQYF | TGTGCCAGCAGTTACGGGGCGGCGGTGAAGGACGAGCAGTACTTC
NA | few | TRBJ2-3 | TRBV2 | CASTSETDTQYF | TGTGCCAGCACGTCAGAAACAGATACGCAGTATTTT
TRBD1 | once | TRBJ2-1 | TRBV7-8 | CASSLGIGTGGNEQFF | TGTGCCAGCAGCTTAGGGATTGGGACAGGGGGTAATGAGCAGTTCTTC
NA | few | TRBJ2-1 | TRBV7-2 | CASSALGAPEVQFF | TGTGCCAGCAGCGCCTTAGGGGCTCCGGAGGTACAGTTCTTC